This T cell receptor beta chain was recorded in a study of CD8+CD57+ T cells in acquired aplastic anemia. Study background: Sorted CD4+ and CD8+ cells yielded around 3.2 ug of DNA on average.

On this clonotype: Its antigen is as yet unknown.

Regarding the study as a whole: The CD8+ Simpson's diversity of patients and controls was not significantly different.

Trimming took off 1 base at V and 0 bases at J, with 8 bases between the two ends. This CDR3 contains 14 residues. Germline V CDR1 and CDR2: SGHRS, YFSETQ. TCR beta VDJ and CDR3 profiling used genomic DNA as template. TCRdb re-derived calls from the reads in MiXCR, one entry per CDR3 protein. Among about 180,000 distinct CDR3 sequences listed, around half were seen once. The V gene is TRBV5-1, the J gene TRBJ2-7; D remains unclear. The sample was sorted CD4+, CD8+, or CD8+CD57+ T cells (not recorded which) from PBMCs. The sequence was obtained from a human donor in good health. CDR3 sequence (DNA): TGCGCCAGCAGCTTGAACAGCTACTCCTACGAGCAGTACTTC. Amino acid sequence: CASSLNSYSYEQYF.